These 16 T cell receptor beta chains were sequenced from one sample in a study of identical twins. Each CDR3 protein is one row after TCRdb ran MiXCR on the 5' RACE reads. In the table there are about 150,000 distinct CDR3 sequences, roughly 3.5% of which are singletons. Sequencing used memory T cells sorted from blood. The receptors here all came from a man between 18 and 29 years old in good health.

This clonotype was seen ten or more times. The chain uses TRBV3-1 and TRBJ2-1; 9 bases map to TRBD2. Trimming removed 1 base from V and 6 bases from J; junction bases left unmatched: 13. Germline V gene data show CDR1 as LGHDT and CDR2 as YNNKEL (reference sequence). The CDR3 contains 18 residues. CDR3 coding DNA: TGTGCCAGCAGCCAAGGATTTTTAGCGGGAGTCTGGAGCAATGAGCAGTTCTTC. Translated, it gives CASSQGFLAGVWSNEQFF.

This clonotype was counted ten times or more. This chain joins TRBV6-2 or TRBV6-3 and TRBJ2-7; unclear D gene. There are 12 residues in the CDR3. Germline V CDR1 and CDR2: MNHEY, SVGEGT. Trimming removed 8 bases from V and 5 bases from J, with 13 bases in between. The CDR3 DNA follows: TGTGCCAGCGCGCTCGTGGGCAACGAGCAGTACGTC. It codes for CASALVGNEQYV.

This clonotype showed up just a few times. The rearrangement joins TRBV27 to TRBJ1-4; a weak D match, TRBD1 (5 bases). CDR3 length: 14 amino acids. From germline, CDR1 is MNHEY and CDR2 SMNVEV (reference sequence). V shed 8 bases and J shed 7 bases, with 17 bases lying between them. CDR3 sequence reads: CASGNDRGREKLFF. As DNA, the CDR3 is TGTGCCAGCGGAAACGACAGAGGACGTGAAAAACTGTTTTTT.

This clonotype came up many times. This chain uses TRBV5-1 with TRBJ2-3; TRBD1 or TRBD2 may be the D gene (5 bases each). The germline V gene encodes CDR1 SGHRS and CDR2 YFSETQ. The CDR3 contains 15 residues. V was shortened by 0 bases and J by 5 bases, with 13 bases between the two germline ends. CDR3 sequence reads: CASSLAGQRGDTQYF. The CDR3 DNA sequence: TGCGCCAGCAGCTTGGCCGGCCAGAGGGGAGATACGCAGTATTTT.

This clonotype was picked up many times. This rearrangement joins TRBV6-1 to TRBJ2-7; D unresolved. The CDR3 length is 12 residues. Trimming cost V 5 bases and J 2 bases, with 7 bases left between them. Germline CDR1 is MNHNS and CDR2 is SASEGT. The CDR3 region is CASSIRPYEQYF. In DNA, the CDR3 is TGTGCCAGCAGTATCCGTCCCTACGAGCAGTACTTC.

Ten or more counts support this clonotype. The chain couples TRBV2 to TRBJ1-5; D remains unclear. The CDR3 covers 12 residues. Per the germline V gene, CDR1 is SNHLY and CDR2 is FYNNEI. Deletions cut 7 bases from V and 1 base from J, with 5 bases between. As DNA, the CDR3 is TGTGCCAGCAAGGGCAGCAATCAGCCCCAGCATTTT. This codes for CASKGSNQPQHF.

This clonotype was recorded many times. The V and J genes are TRBV3-1 and TRBJ2-7, with 7 nucleotides matching TRBD2. Trimming removed 0 bases from V and 5 bases from J; junction bases left unmatched: 13. Germline V gene sequence: CDR1 LGHDT, CDR2 YNNKEL (reference sequence). The CDR3 is 17 residues long. The CDR3 DNA is TGTGCCAGCAGCCAAGACACCAGAGCGGGGTCGGTAAACGAGCAGTACTTC. Translating gives CASSQDTRAGSVNEQYF.

There are many counts of this clonotype. This sequence joins TRBV6-5 and TRBJ1-2; 9 bases are a match to TRBD1. With V trimmed by 8 bases and J by 6 bases, 10 bases remained unmatched. The germline CDR1 and CDR2 sequences are MNHEY and SVGAGI. The CDR3 contains 14 residues. The CDR3 here is CASGLQDRGDGYTF. The CDR3 coding sequence is TGTGCCAGCGGCTTACAAGACAGGGGGGATGGCTACACCTTC.

Ten or more counts support this clonotype. This chain connects TRBV30 to TRBJ2-3; D possibly corresponds to TRBD2 (5 bases). The V gene lost 4 bases and the J gene lost 0 bases, with 8 bases spanning the gap. This CDR3 has 13 amino acids. CDR1 and CDR2 (germline): GTSNPN, SVGIG (reference sequence). CDR3 sequence (DNA): TGTGCCTGGACTCCGGGGAGCACAGATACGCAGTATTTT. Translating it yields CAWTPGSTDTQYF.

Many counts were recorded for this clonotype. The rearrangement uses TRBV21-1 and TRBJ2-1. TRBV21-1 is marked as a pseudogene. The CDR3 loop spans 12 amino acids. CDR3 sequence (DNA): TGTGCCAGCAGCAAAGTTAGTGAGGAGCAGTTCTTC. Its protein is CASSKVSEEQFF.

This clonotype was counted between two and nine times. The V and J genes are TRBV19 and TRBJ2-7; a possible D gene is TRBD2 (5 bases). The CDR3 has 14 amino acids. V was cut by 3 bases and J by 3 bases, with 12 bases left in between. Germline CDR1 and CDR2: LNHDA and SQIVND (reference sequence). The CDR3 here is CASSITGLIYEQYF. CDR3 DNA: TGTGCCAGTAGTATTACCGGACTCATCTACGAGCAGTACTTC.

The sample holds many counts of this clonotype. The chain employs TRBV12-3 or TRBV12-4 and TRBJ1-3, with a weak D call TRBD1 (5 bases). With 3 bases removed from V and 0 bases from J, the gap between germline ends came to 18 bases. The length of the CDR3 is 18 residues. DNA of the CDR3: TGTGCCAGCAGTTTCTGGGGGTGGGACGCTCGCTCTGGAAACACCATATATTTT. Encoded protein: CASSFWGWDARSGNTIYF.

This clonotype came up a few times. The J gene is TRBJ2-5, the V gene TRBV6-1; 12 bases are a match to TRBD2. The CDR3 has 17 residues. V lost 6 bases and J lost 1; bases outside the gene matches: 9. Germline-derived CDR1 and CDR2 are MNHNS and SASEGT. The CDR3 coding sequence is TGTGCCAGCAGCCTGAGGGGACTAGCGGGCTTCCAAGAGACCCAGTACTTC. Its translation: CASSLRGLAGFQETQYF.

This clonotype was detected many times. V usage is TRBV20-1 and J usage is TRBJ2-5; the D gene is possibly TRBD2 (5 bases). The CDR3 contains 14 residues. Germline CDR1 and CDR2: DFQATT and SNEGSKA (reference sequence). Trimming shortened V by 2 bases and J by 2 bases, and 12 bases separated the two germline ends. CDR3 coding DNA: TGCAGTGCTAGAAAGATCGGGGATCAAGAGACCCAGTACTTC. It yields the protein CSARKIGDQETQYF.

This clonotype came up many times. The chain recombines TRBV20-1 with TRBJ2-4; D gene uncertain. The CDR3 covers 12 residues. V was cut by 3 bases and J by 3 bases, with 6 bases left in between. CDR1 is DFQATT and CDR2 is SNEGSKA in the germline V gene (reference sequence). CDR3 bases: TGCAGTGCTAGTGCGATCAAAAACATTCAGTACTTC. Protein sequence: CSASAIKNIQYF.

This clonotype appeared many times. The V call is TRBV12-3 or TRBV12-4, the J call TRBJ2-1; 11 nucleotides match TRBD2. Trimming removed 6 bases from V and 8 bases from J; junction bases left unmatched: 15. This CDR3 spans 17 amino acids. CDR3 amino acids: CASSQGTLAGGGHEQFF. For the CDR3, the DNA is TGTGCCAGCAGCCAAGGGACCCTAGCGGGAGGTGGCCATGAGCAGTTCTTC.